This paragraph reports one TCR beta chain. These data originate in a study of blood T cell repertoires in COVID-19. Study overall: The United States, Italy and Spain supplied acute and convalescent COVID-19 samples.

Libraries were prepared by immunoSEQ multiplex PCR; TCRdb keeps only in-frame clonotypes and omits some of them. The sample has under 150,000 clones, 84% seen once. V dropped 4 bases and J dropped 0 bases, with 3 bases sitting between them. The CDR3 covers 13 residues. Germline V gene lookup returns CDR1 WNHNN and CDR2 SYGVQD (reference sequence). V gene TRBV10-1 combines with J gene TRBJ2-2; D remains unclear. The sample was PBMCs or T cells enriched from blood (not recorded which). The source of this sequence is a man aged 35 to 55 with acute COVID-19. Here the CDR3 DNA reads TGCGCCAGCAGTGCCTCGAACACCGGGGAGCTGTTTTTT. Residues: CASSASNTGELFF.